The 2 T cell receptor beta chains below come from one sample, sequenced in a study of response to subunit inactivated influenza vaccine. TCRdb used MiXCR to reprocess the RT-PCR reads, holding one entry per CDR3 protein. This sample yields 500,000 to 600,000 distinct CDR3 sequences, of which roughly 12% are seen a single time; more than 8.5% belongs to the top ten. The sequencing used PBMCs from blood, collected on the day of vaccination. These receptors were obtained from a man between 50 and 59 years old who received an inactivated influenza vaccine.

This clonotype was counted at least ten times. V gene TRBV9 combines with J gene TRBJ2-1; the D gene is possibly TRBD2 (7 bases). This CDR3 contains 16 residues. CDR1 is SGDLS, CDR2 YYNGEE, per germline. The germline V and J ends were trimmed by 0 bases and 4 bases, with 14 bases remaining between them. CDR3 loop: CASSVAPGGLYNEQFF. As DNA, the CDR3 is TGTGCCAGCAGCGTAGCGCCGGGGGGCCTATACAATGAGCAGTTCTTC.

This chain uses TRBV7-2 with TRBJ2-3; D not certain. Germline lookup yields CDR1 SGHTA and CDR2 FQGNSA. CDR3 length: 15 amino acids. V lost 1 base to trimming and J lost 2 bases, with 10 bases between them. The CDR3 is CASSLVPGYTDTQYF. The CDR3 DNA sequence: TGTGCCAGCAGCTTAGTTCCGGGTTACACAGATACGCAGTATTTT.